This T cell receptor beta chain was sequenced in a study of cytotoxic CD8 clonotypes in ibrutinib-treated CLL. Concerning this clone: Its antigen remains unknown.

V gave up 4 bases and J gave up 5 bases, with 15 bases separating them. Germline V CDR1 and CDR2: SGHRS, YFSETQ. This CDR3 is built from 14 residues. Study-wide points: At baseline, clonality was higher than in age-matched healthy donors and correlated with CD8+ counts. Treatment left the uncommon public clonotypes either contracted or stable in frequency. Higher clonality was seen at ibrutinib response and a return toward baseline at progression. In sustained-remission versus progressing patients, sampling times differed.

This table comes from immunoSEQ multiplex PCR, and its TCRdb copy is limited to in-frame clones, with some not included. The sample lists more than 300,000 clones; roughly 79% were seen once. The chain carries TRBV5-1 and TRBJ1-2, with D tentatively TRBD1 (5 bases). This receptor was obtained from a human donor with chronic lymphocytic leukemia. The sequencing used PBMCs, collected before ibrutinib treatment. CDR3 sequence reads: CASSEGVREYGYTF. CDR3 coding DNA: TGCGCCAGCAGCGAAGGTGTCAGGGAATATGGCTACACCTTC.